The clone carrying this T cell receptor (beta chain) was recorded once. Its antigen remains unidentified. PCR employed 60 Vbeta and 13 Jbeta primers. The protocol was immunoSEQ multiplex PCR, while the TCRdb copy is restricted to in-frame clones and leaves out a portion. This table has some 90,000 clones, about 86% appearing once. These data belong to a study of cytomegalovirus exposure and HLA in healthy donors. Overall study findings and caveats: Excluded were some V segments that proved indistinguishable, including TRBV6-2 and TRBV6-3. In a later analysis, an Asian-associated ancestry cluster reportedly showed fewer N-insertions than the approximately 700-donor mean.

When sampled, the donors appeared nominally healthy, though they likely had unrecorded immune exposures. CDR1 is GTSNPN, CDR2 SVGIG, per germline (reference sequence). CDR3 size: 15 residues. V shed 1 base and J 1 base; nucleotides not matched to a gene: 5. This chain connects TRBV30 to TRBJ2-3; 7 nucleotides line up with TRBD2. The clonotype originates from a woman in her seventies in good health and CMV-seropositive. Sequenced input: PBMCs. CDR3 amino acids: CAWSGGDYRTDTQYF. DNA of the CDR3: TGTGCCTGGAGTGGGGGGGACTACCGCACAGATACGCAGTATTTT.